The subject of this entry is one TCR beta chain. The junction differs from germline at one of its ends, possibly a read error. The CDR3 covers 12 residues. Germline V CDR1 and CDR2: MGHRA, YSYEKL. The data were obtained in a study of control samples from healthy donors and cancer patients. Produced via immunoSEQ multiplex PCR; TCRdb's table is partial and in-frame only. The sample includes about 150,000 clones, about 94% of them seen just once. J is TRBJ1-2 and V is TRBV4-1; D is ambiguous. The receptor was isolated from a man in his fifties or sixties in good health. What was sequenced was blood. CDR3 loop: CAGSQDGYGYTF. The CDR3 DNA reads TGCGCCGGCAGCCAAGACGGCTATGGCTACACCTTC.